The next 4 T cell receptor beta chains were all read from a single sample in a study of OX40 agonist ivuxolimab in advanced cancers. Data came from immunoSEQ multiplex PCR; TCRdb stores just in-frame clones and leaves some out. The profile shows roughly 100,000 clones, approximately 85% of them singletons. Sequencing was performed on CD4+ or CD8+ T cells sorted from blood, taken in a trial of the OX40 agonist ivuxolimab. The origin of the receptors is an adult with an advanced solid tumor such as melanoma, head and neck, liver or kidney cancer.

The genes are TRBV6-5 and TRBJ2-5; 13 bases map to TRBD2. Germline V gene lookup returns CDR1 MNHEY and CDR2 SVGAGI. The junction had 4 bases not matched to a gene; V was cut back by 3 bases and J by 3 bases. The CDR3 has 16 amino acids. The CDR3 bases are TGTGCCAGCAGTTATTATGGGACTAGCGGGGAAGAGACCCAGTACTTC. This encodes CASSYYGTSGEETQYF.

This rearrangement joins TRBV11-3 to TRBJ2-7; D ambiguous. Germline-derived CDR1 and CDR2 are SGHNT and YENEEA. V was cut by 1 base and J by 5 bases, with 9 bases left in between. The CDR3 has 13 residues. Here the CDR3 reads CASSLAAQNEQYF. In DNA, the CDR3 is TGTGCCAGCAGCTTAGCAGCGCAGAACGAGCAGTACTTC.

This sequence joins TRBV5-4 and TRBJ1-2, with a weak D call TRBD1 (5 bases). The ends were cut back, 0 bases at V and 8 bases at J, with 11 bases in the middle. Per germline, CDR1 SGHNT and CDR2 YYREEE (reference sequence). This CDR3 has 13 residues. In DNA form, the CDR3 reads TGTGCCAGCAGCTTGGCAGGGAAGGGCGGCTACACCTTC. It is translated as CASSLAGKGGYTF.

With regard to this clone: Germline is not matched at one junction end, which may reflect a read error. The chain recombines TRBV5-1 with TRBJ2-3; TRBD2 agrees at 10 bases. Germline V gives CDR1 SGHRS, CDR2 YFSETQ. This CDR3 spans 13 amino acids. This chain's CDR3 is CASSFGLAGAPDF. As DNA, the CDR3 is TGCGCCAGCAGCTTCGGCCTAGCGGGAGCGCCGGATTTT.